The 10 T cell receptor beta chains reported below all come from one sample, sequenced in a study of regulatory T cells in long-lasting Graves disease. Building of the TCR beta libraries involved iRepertoire HTBI primers and Arm-PCR of CDR3 regions. TCRdb itself ran the multiplex PCR reads through MiXCR, one entry per CDR3 protein. The sample lists 360,000 or so distinct CDR3 sequences, approximately 23% seen once, with 25% to 30% in the top ten. The time point here: persistent/refractory GD, antithyroid drugs over 5 years with positive TRAb. PBMC-extracted RNA yielded the TCR library. Sequenced material: peripheral blood mononuclear cells (PBMCs), taken when the disease was refractory, from a patient treated with antithyroid drugs. The receptors were sampled from a woman aged 40 to 50 with Graves disease.

The chain employs TRBV7-8 and TRBJ2-2; 7 positions agree with TRBD2. From germline, CDR1 is SGHVS and CDR2 FQNEAQ. Germline trimming cut 1 base from V and 1 base from J; bases unmatched to any gene: 9. CDR3 length: 18 amino acids. The DNA for the CDR3 is TGTGCCAGCAGCTTAGAAGGGGAGGGGCCCATGAACACCGGGGAGCTGTTTTTT. Amino acid sequence: CASSLEGEGPMNTGELFF.

The rearrangement links TRBV15 to TRBJ1-5; no definite D call. From germline, CDR1 is LNHNV and CDR2 YYDKDF (reference sequence). CDR3 length equals 18 residues. V shed 1 base and J shed 0 bases, with 16 bases lying between them. The CDR3 loop is CATSRVLEQPYSNQPQHF. The DNA of the CDR3 is TGTGCCACCAGCAGAGTTTTAGAACAGCCGTATAGCAATCAGCCCCAGCATTTT. Complete variable domain (other parts from reference TRBV15 and TRBJ1-5): DAMVIQNPRYQVTQFGKPVTLSCSQTLNHNVMYWYQQKSSQAPKLLFHYYDKDFNNEADTPDNFQSRRPNTSFCFLDIRSPGLGDTAMYLCATSRVLEQPYSNQPQHFGDGTRLSIL.

This sequence joins TRBV7-2 and TRBJ1-2, with D possibly TRBD1 on 6 matching bases. Germline CDR1 is SGHTA and CDR2 is FQGNSA. V lost 5 bases and J 4 bases, leaving 14 bases between the germline ends. The CDR3 extends over 14 amino acids. The CDR3 spells CASSPEGGTYGYTF. CDR3 nucleotide sequence: TGTGCCAGCAGCCCGGAGGGGGGTACCTATGGCTACACCTTC.

This clonotype appeared a few times. The V call is TRBV20-1, the J call TRBJ1-2; D not resolved. V was clipped by 0 bases and J by 1 base, with 9 bases between them. This CDR3 spans 14 amino acids. The V gene's germline CDR1 is DFQATT and CDR2 SNEGSKA (reference sequence). As DNA, the CDR3 is TGCAGTGCTAGAGATCACGGTATTAACTATGGCTACACCTTC. Its protein product is CSARDHGINYGYTF.

This clonotype has at least ten counts. This chain links TRBV10-3 with TRBJ1-3; 8 bases are shared with TRBD1. Trimming at V came to 2 bases and at J to 4 bases, leaving 7 bases not matched to a gene. The CDR3 runs 16 residues. Looked up from germline, CDR1 is ENHRY and CDR2 is SYGVKD. CDR3 DNA sequence: TGTGCCATCAGTGAGCTACAGGGGGTTGTCGGAAACACCATATATTTT. Translated, it gives CAISELQGVVGNTIYF.

The sample holds a few counts of this clonotype. V and J are TRBV29-1 and TRBJ2-7, with TRBD2 as a possible D gene (5 bases). Germline V lookup: CDR1 SQVTM, CDR2 ANQGSEA. This CDR3 has 13 amino acids. The germline V and J ends were trimmed by 2 bases and 4 bases, with 12 bases remaining between them. CDR3 sequence (DNA): TGCAGCGTTGAAAGGTCGAGAGGGTACGAGCAGTACTTC. It yields the protein CSVERSRGYEQYF.

This clonotype was seen at least ten times. At one of its ends the junction is not consistent with the germline gene, which may arise from a read error. V gene TRBV20-1 combines with J gene TRBJ1-5; tentative D call: TRBD1 (6 bases). CDR3 size: 13 residues. Germline V lookup: CDR1 DFQATT, CDR2 SNEGSKA (reference sequence). The CDR3 is CSVGGLVAQPQHF. The CDR3, as DNA: TGCAGTGTAGGGGGTTTGGTTGCTCAGCCCCAACATTTT.

This clonotype was detected a few times. The rearrangement joins TRBV28 to TRBJ2-7, with D possibly matching TRBD2 (5 bases). CDR1 and CDR2 from the germline V gene are MDHEN and SYDVKM. This CDR3 comprises 13 residues. The V end was cut by 7 bases, the J end by 9 bases, with 19 bases between. Written as DNA, the CDR3 is TGTGCCAGCACCAAATCACCCTCGGGGAGGCAGTACTTC. Protein sequence: CASTKSPSGRQYF.

This clonotype came up many times. V and J are TRBV27 and TRBJ2-7; no definite D call. CDR3 length: 14 amino acids. V was clipped by 3 bases and J by 4 bases, with 13 bases between them. Germline values: CDR1 MNHEY, CDR2 SMNVEV (reference sequence). CDR3 protein: CASSFIGPDYEQYF. The CDR3 DNA reads TGTGCCAGCAGTTTTATTGGGCCCGATTACGAGCAGTACTTC.

This clonotype has more than one count but fewer than ten. This rearrangement joins TRBV11-2 to TRBJ2-7, with D perhaps TRBD2 (5 bases). The V and J ends lost 3 bases and 0 bases respectively, with 9 bases between them. CDR3 length equals 14 residues. Germline CDR1 SGHAT, CDR2 FQNNGV. The chain's CDR3 is CASSFNGLSYEQYF. In DNA form, the CDR3 reads TGTGCCAGCAGCTTTAATGGACTCTCCTACGAGCAGTACTTC.